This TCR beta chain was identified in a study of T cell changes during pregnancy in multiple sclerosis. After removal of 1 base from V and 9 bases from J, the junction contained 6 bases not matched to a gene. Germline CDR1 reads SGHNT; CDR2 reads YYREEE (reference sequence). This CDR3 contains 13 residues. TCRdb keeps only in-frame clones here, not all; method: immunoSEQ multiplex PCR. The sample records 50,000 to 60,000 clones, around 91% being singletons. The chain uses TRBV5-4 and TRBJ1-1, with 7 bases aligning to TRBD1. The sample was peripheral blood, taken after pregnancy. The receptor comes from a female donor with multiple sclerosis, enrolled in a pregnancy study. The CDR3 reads CASSLPRDSKAFF. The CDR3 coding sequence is TGTGCCAGCAGCTTGCCCCGGGACAGCAAAGCTTTCTTT.